This T cell receptor beta chain was identified during a study of blood T cell repertoires in COVID-19. Study overall: T cells, B-cell-depleted T cells, or PBMCs provided the cDNA or gDNA that served as material.

This table comes from immunoSEQ multiplex PCR, and its TCRdb copy is limited to in-frame clones, with some not included. The table has 25,000 to 30,000 clones, around 85% seen once; the top ten hold about 15%. The germline V gene encodes CDR1 SGHRS and CDR2 YFSETQ. The ends were cut back, 5 bases at V and 0 bases at J, with 4 bases in the middle. CDR3 size: 12 residues. Source material: peripheral blood. The V call is TRBV5-1, the J call TRBJ2-3; unclear D gene. The sequence was collected from a human donor in a cohort sampled during active COVID-19. In DNA form, the CDR3 reads TGCGCCAGCAGTCTTAGCACAGATACGCAGTATTTT. Encoded protein: CASSLSTDTQYF.